One sample yielded the 18 T cell receptor beta chains listed below, sequenced in a study of T cell repertoires in cytomegalovirus infection. Via MiXCR, TCRdb re-called the reads, giving one row per CDR3 protein. Seen here are around 740,000 distinct CDR3 sequences, about 40% observed once, and the top ten hold 2.5% to 3.5%. Material: PBMCs. The receptors here all came from a human donor in good health (CMV status not recorded). Some clones in this sample may be carry-over from other donors' samples.

The chain carries TRBV5-1 and TRBJ2-6; possibly TRBD1 for D (6 bases). V lost 4 bases, J lost 2 bases, and 25 bases lay in between. The germline V gene has CDR1 SGHRS and CDR2 YFSETQ. This CDR3 is 20 amino acids long. CDR3 DNA sequence: TGCGCCAGCAGCCCCCGTTTGATCCGGGACATCAAACCTGGGGCCAACGTCCTGACTTTC. This codes for CASSPRLIRDIKPGANVLTF.

This clonotype appeared many times. V gene TRBV6-5 combines with J gene TRBJ1-2; D remains unclear. Trimming stripped 2 bases from V and 5 bases from J, with 12 bases between. The germline gives CDR1 MNHEY, CDR2 SVGAGI. The CDR3 covers 14 residues. This chain's CDR3 is CASSYGVAAYGYTF. DNA for the CDR3: TGTGCCAGCAGTTACGGGGTGGCAGCTTATGGCTACACCTTC.

This clonotype was detected many times. The junction shows a germline mismatch at one end, possibly a read error. The chain combines TRBV28 with TRBJ2-2; no reliable D call. Germline V gives CDR1 MDHEN, CDR2 SYDVKM. The CDR3 loop spans 14 amino acids. The DNA for the CDR3 is TGTGCCAGCAGCTTATTCACTTCCACCGGGGAGCTGTTTTTT. Translated, it gives CASSLFTSTGELFF.

J is TRBJ2-3 and V is TRBV13, with D possibly matching TRBD1 (5 bases). The CDR3 contains 12 residues. The germline V and J ends were trimmed by 7 bases and 5 bases, with 10 bases remaining between them. Germline CDR1 and CDR2: PRHDT and FYEKMQ (reference sequence). In nucleotides, the CDR3 is TGTGCCAGCACCTTCGACAGAGATACGCAGTATTTT. This gives the protein CASTFDRDTQYF.

This clonotype was counted a few times. CDR3 region: CSAWDPSGYGYTF. The CDR3, as DNA: TGCAGTGCTTGGGATCCCTCAGGGTATGGCTACACCTTC. V gene TRBV20-1 combines with J gene TRBJ1-2; D is possibly TRBD1 (5 bases). V lost 5 bases, J lost 5 bases, and 15 bases lay in between. Germline V lookup: CDR1 DFQATT, CDR2 SNEGSKA (reference sequence). CDR3 length equals 13 residues.

This clonotype was observed a handful of times. The chain couples TRBV7-9 to TRBJ2-7, with D possibly being TRBD2 (5 bases). V lost 2 bases to trimming and J lost 5 bases, with 13 bases between them. Germline CDR1 and CDR2: SEHNR and FQNEAQ (reference sequence). The CDR3 loop spans 14 amino acids. The CDR3 region is CASSLTQLVHEQYF. CDR3 DNA sequence: TGTGCCAGCAGCTTAACCCAACTAGTCCACGAGCAGTACTTC.

This clonotype was detected a few times. This CDR3 reads CASRTTWEPNQPQHF. CDR3 DNA sequence: TGTGCCAGTAGAACAACCTGGGAGCCCAATCAGCCCCAGCATTTT. The rearrangement uses TRBV19 and TRBJ1-5; no clear D. The CDR3 is made up of 15 amino acids. The germline V and J ends were trimmed by 6 bases and 3 bases, with 15 bases remaining between them. CDR1 is LNHDA and CDR2 is SQIVND in the germline V gene (reference sequence). Full variable domain (remainder filled in from reference TRBV19 and TRBJ1-5): DGGITQSPKYLFRKEGQNVTLSCEQNLNHDAMYWYRQDPGQGLRLIYYSQIVNDFQKGDIAEGYSVSREKKESFPLTVTSAQKNPTAFYLCASRTTWEPNQPQHFGDGTRLSIL.

The chain couples TRBV12-3 or TRBV12-4 to TRBJ2-5, with D perhaps matching TRBD1 or TRBD2 (5 bases each). There are 16 residues in the CDR3. V shed 5 bases and J shed 5 bases, with 21 bases lying between them. The CDR3 loop reads CASSPGPGPTRETQYF. The CDR3 bases are TGTGCCAGCAGTCCGGGTCCGGGACCGACAAGGGAGACCCAGTACTTC.

CDR3 bases: TGTGCCAGCTCACCACCGGACTCCCATGGCTACACCTTC. Protein product: CASSPPDSHGYTF. The rearrangement joins TRBV18 to TRBJ1-2; D remains unclear. The germline CDR1 and CDR2 sequences are KGHSH and LQKENI. The CDR3 length is 13 residues. V lost 0 bases and J lost 6, with 8 bases in between.

Only one count was recorded for this clonotype. The rearrangement joins TRBV15 to TRBJ1-5; D is uncertain. The V and J ends lost 3 bases and 4 bases respectively, with 10 bases between them. CDR1 LNHNV and CDR2 YYDKDF come from the germline V gene (reference sequence). This CDR3 spans 14 amino acids. In DNA form, the CDR3 reads TGTGCCACCAGCAGGGGAACTCGGAATCAGCCCCAGCATTTT. It yields the protein CATSRGTRNQPQHF. The entire variable domain, with the rest obtained from reference TRBV15 and TRBJ1-5, is as follows: DAMVIQNPRYQVTQFGKPVTLSCSQTLNHNVMYWYQQKSSQAPKLLFHYYDKDFNNEADTPDNFQSRRPNTSFCFLDIRSPGLGDTAMYLCATSRGTRNQPQHFGDGTRLSIL.

In its sample, this clonotype was seen many times. V is TRBV7-6 and J is TRBJ1-5; D perhaps matches TRBD1 (5 bases). V was cut by 2 bases and J by 2 bases, with 7 bases left in between. The CDR3 length is 14 residues. Germline V gene lookup returns CDR1 SGHVS and CDR2 FNYEAQ. The CDR3 protein is CASSLLGGNQPQHF. The DNA for the CDR3 is TGTGCCAGCAGCTTATTAGGGGGCAATCAGCCCCAGCATTTT.

The chain couples TRBV9 to TRBJ2-4; 8 nucleotides line up with TRBD1. The CDR3 consists of 13 residues. Germline trimming cut 4 bases from V and 16 bases from J; bases unmatched to any gene: 13. The V gene's germline CDR1 is SGDLS and CDR2 YYNGEE. Written as DNA, the CDR3 is TGTGCCAGCAGCAGCCGAACCAGGGGGCGACCCTACTTC. This encodes CASSSRTRGRPYF.

The chain is built from TRBV7-6 and TRBJ1-2, with 7 bases that match TRBD1. From germline, CDR1 is SGHVS and CDR2 FNYEAQ. The CDR3 length is 14 residues. V lost 5 bases to trimming and J lost 4 bases; unmatched junction nucleotides: 7. The CDR3 protein is CASSVGQALYGYTF. CDR3 coding DNA: TGTGCCAGCAGCGTAGGACAGGCCCTCTATGGCTACACCTTC.

This clonotype was observed a few times. The rearrangement links TRBV3-1 to TRBJ1-1; no definite D call. Trimming left V 1 base short and J 3 bases short, with 6 bases between. Germline CDR1 and CDR2: LGHDT and YNNKEL (reference sequence). The CDR3 totals 13 residues. CDR3 DNA: TGTGCCAGCAGCCAAGTACAGTACACTGAAGCTTTCTTT. This translates into CASSQVQYTEAFF. Together with reference TRBV3-1 and TRBJ1-1, the CDR3 gives the full variable domain: DTAVSQTPKYLVTQMGNDKSIKCEQNLGHDTMYWYKQDSKKFLKIMFSYNNKELIINETVPNRFSPKSPDKAHLNLHINSLELGDSAVYFCASSQVQYTEAFFGQGTRLTVV.

This clonotype was observed a few times. The chain has TRBV28 and TRBJ1-1, with 8 bases identical to TRBD1. Germline V gives CDR1 MDHEN, CDR2 SYDVKM. V was clipped by 4 bases and J by 3 bases; unmatched bases: 10. The CDR3 runs to 16 residues. CDR3 sequence (DNA): TGTGCCAGCAGTTCTGACAGGGGAGCCCCGCACACTGAAGCTTTCTTT. Amino acids: CASSSDRGAPHTEAFF.

This clonotype was recorded many times. The V and J genes are TRBV7-8 and TRBJ2-3; TRBD2 matches 11 bases. Germline CDR1 and CDR2: SGHVS and FQNEAQ. This CDR3 has 15 amino acids. Trimming at V came to 3 bases and at J to 4 bases, leaving 3 bases not matched to a gene. CDR3 coding DNA: TGTGCCAGCAGCTTCTCTAGCGGGGGGCCAGATACGCAGTATTTT. It yields the protein CASSFSSGGPDTQYF.

This clonotype came up many times. The chain carries TRBV7-6 and TRBJ2-2; D not resolved. Germline CDR1 and CDR2: SGHVS and FNYEAQ. V was cut by 1 base and J by 8 bases, with 17 bases left in between. The CDR3 has 16 residues. The CDR3 DNA sequence: TGTGCCAGCAGCTTAGTTATAGGGATCGCGCCGGGGGAGCTGTTTTTT. It is translated as CASSLVIGIAPGELFF.

This chain links TRBV29-1 with TRBJ2-1; 7 bases match TRBD2. CDR3 length: 14 residues. From germline, CDR1 is SQVTM and CDR2 ANQGSEA. The V segment lost 2 bases and the J segment 9 bases; nucleotides outside the gene matches: 10. The CDR3 region is CSVESAGARGEQFF. The CDR3 DNA reads TGCAGCGTTGAATCGGCGGGAGCACGGGGTGAGCAGTTCTTC.